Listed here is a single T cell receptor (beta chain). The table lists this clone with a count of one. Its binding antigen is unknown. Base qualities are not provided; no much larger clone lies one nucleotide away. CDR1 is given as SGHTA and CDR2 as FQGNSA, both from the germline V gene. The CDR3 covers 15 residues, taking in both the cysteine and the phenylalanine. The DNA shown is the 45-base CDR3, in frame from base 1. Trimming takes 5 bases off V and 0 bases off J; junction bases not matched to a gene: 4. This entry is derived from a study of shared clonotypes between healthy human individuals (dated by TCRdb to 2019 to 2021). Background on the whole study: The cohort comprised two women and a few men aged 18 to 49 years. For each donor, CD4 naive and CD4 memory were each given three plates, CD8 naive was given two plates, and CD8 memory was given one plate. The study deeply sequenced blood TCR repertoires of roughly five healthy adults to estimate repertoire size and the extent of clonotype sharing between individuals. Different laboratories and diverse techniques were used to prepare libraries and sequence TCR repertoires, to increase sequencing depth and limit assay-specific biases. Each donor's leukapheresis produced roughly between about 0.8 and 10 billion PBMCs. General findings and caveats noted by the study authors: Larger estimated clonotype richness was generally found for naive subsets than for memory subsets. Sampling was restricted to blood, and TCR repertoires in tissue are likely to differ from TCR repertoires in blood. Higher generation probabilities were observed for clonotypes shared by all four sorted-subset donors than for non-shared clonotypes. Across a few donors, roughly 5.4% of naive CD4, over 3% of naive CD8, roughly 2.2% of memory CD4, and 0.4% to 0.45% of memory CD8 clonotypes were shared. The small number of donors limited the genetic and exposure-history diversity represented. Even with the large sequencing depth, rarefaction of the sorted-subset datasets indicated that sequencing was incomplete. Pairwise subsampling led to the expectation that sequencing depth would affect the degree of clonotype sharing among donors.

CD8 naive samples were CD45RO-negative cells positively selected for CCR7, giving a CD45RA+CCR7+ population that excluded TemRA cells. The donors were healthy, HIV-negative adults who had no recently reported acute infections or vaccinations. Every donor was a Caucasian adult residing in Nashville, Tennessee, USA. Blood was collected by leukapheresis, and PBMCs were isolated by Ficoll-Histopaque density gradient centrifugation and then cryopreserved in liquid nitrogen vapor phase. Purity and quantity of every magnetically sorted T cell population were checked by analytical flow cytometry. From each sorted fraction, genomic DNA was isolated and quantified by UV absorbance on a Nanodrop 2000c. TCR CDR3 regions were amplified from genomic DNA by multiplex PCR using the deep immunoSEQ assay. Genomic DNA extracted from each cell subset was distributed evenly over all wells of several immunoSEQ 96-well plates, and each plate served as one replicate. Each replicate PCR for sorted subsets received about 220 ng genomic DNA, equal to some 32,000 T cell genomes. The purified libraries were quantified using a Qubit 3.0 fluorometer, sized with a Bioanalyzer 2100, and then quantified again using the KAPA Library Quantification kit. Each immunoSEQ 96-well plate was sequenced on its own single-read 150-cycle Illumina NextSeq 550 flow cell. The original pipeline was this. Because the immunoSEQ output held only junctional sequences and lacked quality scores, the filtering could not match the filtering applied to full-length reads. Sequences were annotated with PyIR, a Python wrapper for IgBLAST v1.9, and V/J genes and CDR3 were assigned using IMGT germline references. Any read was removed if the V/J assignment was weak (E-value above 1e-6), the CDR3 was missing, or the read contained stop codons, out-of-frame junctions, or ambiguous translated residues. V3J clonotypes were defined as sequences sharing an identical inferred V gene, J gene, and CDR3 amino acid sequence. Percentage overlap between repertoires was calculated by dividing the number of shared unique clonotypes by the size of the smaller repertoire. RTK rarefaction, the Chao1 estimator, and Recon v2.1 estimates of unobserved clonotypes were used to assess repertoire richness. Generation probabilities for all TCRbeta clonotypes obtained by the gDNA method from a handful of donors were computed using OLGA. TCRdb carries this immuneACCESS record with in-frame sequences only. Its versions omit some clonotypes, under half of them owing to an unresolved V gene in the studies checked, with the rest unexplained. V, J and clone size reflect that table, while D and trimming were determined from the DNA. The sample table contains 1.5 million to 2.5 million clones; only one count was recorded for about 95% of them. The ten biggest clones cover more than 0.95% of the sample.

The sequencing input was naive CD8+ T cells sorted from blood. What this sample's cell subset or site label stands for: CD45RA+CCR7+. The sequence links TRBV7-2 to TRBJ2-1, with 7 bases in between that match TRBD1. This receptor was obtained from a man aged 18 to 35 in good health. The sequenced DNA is TGTGCCAGCAGCGCCCGGGACAGCTCCTACAATGAGCAGTTCTTC. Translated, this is CASSARDSSYNEQFF.